This T cell receptor (beta chain) comes out of a study of Tregs in tolerant kidney transplant recipients. Clones were read by immunoSEQ multiplex PCR, and TCRdb kept only the in-frame ones, dropping some. Of under 20,000 clones in the sample, approximately 85% were seen once. Germline assignment: CDR1 SGHTA and CDR2 FQGTGA. Trimming stripped 4 bases from V and 3 bases from J, with 3 bases between. This CDR3 comprises 12 residues. The chain combines TRBV7-3 with TRBJ2-2; no firm D call. The material sequenced was Tregs from blood. The receptor was isolated from a human donor in good health. The CDR3 region is CASSSDTGELFF. The DNA for the CDR3 is TGTGCCAGCAGCTCAGACACCGGGGAGCTGTTTTTT. Using reference TRBV7-3 and TRBJ2-2 for the parts outside the CDR3, the full variable domain is GAGVSQTPSNKVTEKGKYVELRCDPISGHTALYWYRQSLGQGPEFLIYFQGTGAADDSGLPNDRFFAVRPEGSVSTLKIQRTERGDSAVYLCASSSDTGELFFGEGSRLTVL.